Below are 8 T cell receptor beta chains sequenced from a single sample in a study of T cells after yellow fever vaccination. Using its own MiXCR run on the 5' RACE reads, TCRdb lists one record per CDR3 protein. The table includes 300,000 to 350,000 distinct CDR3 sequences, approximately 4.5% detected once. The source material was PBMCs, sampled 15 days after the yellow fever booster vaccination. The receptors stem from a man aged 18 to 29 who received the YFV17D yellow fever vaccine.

In nucleotides, the CDR3 is TGTGCCAGCAGTGTCGGGGCGGGGCCGGAGACCCAGTACTTC. It yields the protein CASSVGAGPETQYF. This chain links TRBV25-1 with TRBJ2-5, with D possibly being TRBD2 (6 bases). Germline V CDR1 and CDR2: MGHDK, SYGVNS. The V end was cut by 4 bases, the J end by 5 bases, with 14 bases between. This CDR3 comprises 14 residues.

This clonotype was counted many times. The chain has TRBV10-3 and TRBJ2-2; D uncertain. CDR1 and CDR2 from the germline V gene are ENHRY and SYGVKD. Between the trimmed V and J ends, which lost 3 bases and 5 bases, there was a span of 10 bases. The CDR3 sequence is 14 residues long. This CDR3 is CAISDRTDTGELFF. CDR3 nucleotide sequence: TGTGCCATCAGTGACCGAACAGATACCGGGGAGCTGTTTTTT.

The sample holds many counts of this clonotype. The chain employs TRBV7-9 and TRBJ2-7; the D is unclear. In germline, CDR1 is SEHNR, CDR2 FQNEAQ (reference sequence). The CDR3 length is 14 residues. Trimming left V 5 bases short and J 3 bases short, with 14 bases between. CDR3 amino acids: CASSPRNRHYEQYF. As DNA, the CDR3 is TGTGCCAGCAGCCCTAGGAACAGACACTACGAGCAGTACTTC.

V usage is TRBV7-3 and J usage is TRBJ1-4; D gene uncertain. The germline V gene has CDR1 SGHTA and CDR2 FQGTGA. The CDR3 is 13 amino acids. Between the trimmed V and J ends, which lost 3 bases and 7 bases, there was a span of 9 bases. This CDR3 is CASSFFPGEKLFF. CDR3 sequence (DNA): TGTGCCAGCAGCTTCTTCCCAGGTGAAAAACTGTTTTTT.

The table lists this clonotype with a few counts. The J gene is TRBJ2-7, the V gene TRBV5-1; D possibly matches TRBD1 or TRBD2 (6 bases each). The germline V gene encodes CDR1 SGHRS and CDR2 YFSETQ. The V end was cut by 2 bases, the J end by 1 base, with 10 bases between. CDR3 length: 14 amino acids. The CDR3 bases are TGCGCCAGCAGCTTCCAAGGGGGGTCCTACGAGCAGTACGTC. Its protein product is CASSFQGGSYEQYV.

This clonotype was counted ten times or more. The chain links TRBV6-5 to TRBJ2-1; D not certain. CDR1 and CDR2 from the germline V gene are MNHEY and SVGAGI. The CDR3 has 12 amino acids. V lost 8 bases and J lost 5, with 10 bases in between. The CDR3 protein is CASPPRNNEQFF. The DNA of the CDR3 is TGTGCCAGCCCCCCCAGAAACAATGAGCAGTTCTTC.

The CDR3 bases are TGCGCCAGCAGCCAGAGGACTAGCGGGGGCACAGATACGCAGTATTTT. Translating it yields CASSQRTSGGTDTQYF. The rearrangement joins TRBV5-1 to TRBJ2-3, with 12 nucleotides matching TRBD2. The junction had 4 bases not matched to a gene; V was cut back by 4 bases and J by 1 base. Germline values: CDR1 SGHRS, CDR2 YFSETQ. The CDR3 length is 16 residues.

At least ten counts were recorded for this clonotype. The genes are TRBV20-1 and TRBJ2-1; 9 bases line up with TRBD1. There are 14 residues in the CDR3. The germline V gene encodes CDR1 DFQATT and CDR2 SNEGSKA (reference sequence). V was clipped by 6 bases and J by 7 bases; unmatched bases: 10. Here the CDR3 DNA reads TGCAGTGCGAGGGGACAGGGATTGAGGAATGAGCAGTTCTTC. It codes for CSARGQGLRNEQFF.